This record looks at one T cell receptor beta chain sequence and its context. Its antigen is unknown. V was trimmed by 3 bases and J by 0 bases, leaving 10 bases between them. Germline V gene data show CDR1 as SGHKS and CDR2 as YYEKEE (reference sequence). CDR3 length equals 15 residues. The data were obtained in a study of vaccination effects on CD4 cells after COVID-19. Background on the study: A median of 72 days separated the second dose and sampling.

Regarding the study as a whole: Healthy vaccinees' vaccine-induced clones included only 1 of 255 that recognized common cold coronaviruses.

TCRdb's table, derived via immunoSEQ multiplex PCR, lists solely in-frame clones and lacks some. The data hold roughly 70,000 clones, with over 70% observed a single time. Antigen-specific CD4+ T cells expanded by the ViraFEST assay with viral peptide pools were then sequenced. Isolating CD4+ T cells followed more than eight days of culture. Either the BNT162b2 or mRNA-1273 vaccine was given to participants in two doses. Having tested negative for nucleocapsid antibodies, the vaccine recipients showed no prior SARS-CoV-2 infection. The authors replaced half the medium with IL-2 medium on days 3 and 7.

The receptor comes from a human donor who received a COVID-19 vaccine. The V and J genes are TRBV5-5 and TRBJ2-1; D gene uncertain. The sequenced sample was CD4+ T cells from PBMCs cultured with HCoV-229E spike peptides, obtained after COVID-19 vaccination. CDR3 in amino acids: CASSSDPSSYNEQFF. The CDR3 bases are TGTGCCAGCAGCTCGGACCCTAGCTCCTACAATGAGCAGTTCTTC.